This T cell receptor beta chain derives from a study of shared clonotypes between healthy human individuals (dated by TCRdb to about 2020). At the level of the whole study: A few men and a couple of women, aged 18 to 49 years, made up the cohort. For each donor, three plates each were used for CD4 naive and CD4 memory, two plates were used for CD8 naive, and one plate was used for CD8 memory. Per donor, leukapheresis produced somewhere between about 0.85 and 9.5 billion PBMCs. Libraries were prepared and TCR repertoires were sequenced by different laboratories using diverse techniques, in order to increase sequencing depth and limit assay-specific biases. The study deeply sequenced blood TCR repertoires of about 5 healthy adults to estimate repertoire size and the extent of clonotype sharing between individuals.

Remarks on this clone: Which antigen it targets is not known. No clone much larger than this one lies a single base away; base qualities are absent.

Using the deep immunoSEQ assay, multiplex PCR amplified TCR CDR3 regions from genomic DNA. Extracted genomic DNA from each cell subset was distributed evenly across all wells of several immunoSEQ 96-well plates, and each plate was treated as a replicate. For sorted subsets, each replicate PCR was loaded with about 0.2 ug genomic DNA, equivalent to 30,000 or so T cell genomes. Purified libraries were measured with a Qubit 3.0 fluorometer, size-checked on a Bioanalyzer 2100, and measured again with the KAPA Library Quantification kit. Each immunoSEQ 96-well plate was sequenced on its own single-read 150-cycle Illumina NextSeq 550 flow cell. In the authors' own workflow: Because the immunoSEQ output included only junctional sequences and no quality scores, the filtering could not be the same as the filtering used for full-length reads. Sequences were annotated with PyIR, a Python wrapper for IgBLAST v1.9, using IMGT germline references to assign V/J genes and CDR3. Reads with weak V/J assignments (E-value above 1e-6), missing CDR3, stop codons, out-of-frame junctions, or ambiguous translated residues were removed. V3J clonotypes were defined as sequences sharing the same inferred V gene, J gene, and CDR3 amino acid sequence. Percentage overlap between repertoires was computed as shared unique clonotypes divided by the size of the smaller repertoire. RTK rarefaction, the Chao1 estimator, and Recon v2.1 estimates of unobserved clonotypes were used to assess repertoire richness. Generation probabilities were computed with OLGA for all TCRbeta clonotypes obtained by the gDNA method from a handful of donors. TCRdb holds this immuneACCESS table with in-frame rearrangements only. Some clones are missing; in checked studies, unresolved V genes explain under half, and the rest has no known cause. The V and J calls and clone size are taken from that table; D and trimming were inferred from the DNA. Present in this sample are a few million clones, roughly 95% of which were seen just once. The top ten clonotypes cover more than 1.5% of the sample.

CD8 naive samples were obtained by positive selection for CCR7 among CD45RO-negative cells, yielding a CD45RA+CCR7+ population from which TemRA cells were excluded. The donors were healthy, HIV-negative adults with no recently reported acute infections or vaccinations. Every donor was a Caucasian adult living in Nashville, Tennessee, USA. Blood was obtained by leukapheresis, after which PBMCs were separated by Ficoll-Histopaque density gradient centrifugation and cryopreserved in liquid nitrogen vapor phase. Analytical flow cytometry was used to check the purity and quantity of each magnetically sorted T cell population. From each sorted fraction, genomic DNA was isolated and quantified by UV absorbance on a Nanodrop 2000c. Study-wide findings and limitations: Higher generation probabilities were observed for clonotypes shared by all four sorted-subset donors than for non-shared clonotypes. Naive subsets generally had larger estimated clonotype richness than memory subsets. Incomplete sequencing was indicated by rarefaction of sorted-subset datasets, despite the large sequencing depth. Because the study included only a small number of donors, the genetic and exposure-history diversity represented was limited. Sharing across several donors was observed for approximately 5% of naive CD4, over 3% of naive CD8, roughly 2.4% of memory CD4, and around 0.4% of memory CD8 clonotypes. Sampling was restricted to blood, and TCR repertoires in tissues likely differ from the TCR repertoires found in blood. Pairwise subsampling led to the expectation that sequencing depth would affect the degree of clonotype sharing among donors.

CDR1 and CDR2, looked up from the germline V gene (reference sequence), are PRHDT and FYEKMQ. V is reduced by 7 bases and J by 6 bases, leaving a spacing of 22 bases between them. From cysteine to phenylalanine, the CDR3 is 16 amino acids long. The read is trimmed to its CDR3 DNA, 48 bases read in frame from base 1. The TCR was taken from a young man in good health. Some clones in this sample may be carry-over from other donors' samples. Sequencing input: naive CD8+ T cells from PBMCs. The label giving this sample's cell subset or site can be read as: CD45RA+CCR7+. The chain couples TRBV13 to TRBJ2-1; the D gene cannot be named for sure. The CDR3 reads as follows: CASTPDGSHSGNEQFF. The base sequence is TGTGCCAGCACGCCCGATGGCAGCCACTCCGGCAATGAGCAGTTCTTC.